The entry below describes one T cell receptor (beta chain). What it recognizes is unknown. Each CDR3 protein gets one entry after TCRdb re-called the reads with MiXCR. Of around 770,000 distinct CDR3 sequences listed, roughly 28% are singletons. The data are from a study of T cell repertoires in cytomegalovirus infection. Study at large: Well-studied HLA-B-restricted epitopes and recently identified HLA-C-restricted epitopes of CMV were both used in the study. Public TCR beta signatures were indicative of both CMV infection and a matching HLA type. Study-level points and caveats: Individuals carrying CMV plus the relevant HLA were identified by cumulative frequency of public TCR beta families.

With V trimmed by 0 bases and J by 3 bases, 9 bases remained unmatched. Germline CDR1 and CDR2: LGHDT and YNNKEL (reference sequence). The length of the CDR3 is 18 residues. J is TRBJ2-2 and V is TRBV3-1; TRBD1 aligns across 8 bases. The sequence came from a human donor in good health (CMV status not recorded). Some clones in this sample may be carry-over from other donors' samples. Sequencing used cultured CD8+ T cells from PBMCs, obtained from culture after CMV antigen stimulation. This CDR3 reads CASSQDIVRGPYTGELFF. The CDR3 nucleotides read TGTGCCAGCAGCCAAGATATAGTCAGGGGGCCTTACACCGGGGAGCTGTTTTTT.